What follows are 14 T cell receptor beta chains derived from one specimen sequenced in a study of cytomegalovirus exposure and HLA in healthy donors. TCRdb keeps only in-frame clones here, not all; method: immunoSEQ multiplex PCR. The data contain about 120,000 clones, approximately 89% of them singletons. The sequenced material came from PBMCs. These receptors came from a woman between 18 and 30 years old in good health and CMV-seronegative.

The CDR3 nucleotides are TGCGCCAGCAGCCAAGATAGAAGGCAGGGCTACACCGGGGAGCTGTTTTTT. Amino acids: CASSQDRRQGYTGELFF. The chain has TRBV4-1 and TRBJ2-2; TRBD1 might be the D (5 bases). The CDR3 sequence is 17 residues long. From germline, CDR1 is MGHRA and CDR2 YSYEKL. Deletions cut 0 bases from V and 3 bases from J, with 14 bases between.

V and J are TRBV7-6 and TRBJ2-3; D possibly corresponds to TRBD2 (6 bases). V was shortened by 2 bases and J by 5 bases, with 11 bases between the two germline ends. Looked up from germline, CDR1 is SGHVS and CDR2 is FNYEAQ. This CDR3 is built from 14 residues. CDR3 DNA sequence: TGTGCCAGCAGCTTACAGGCGCGGGAAGATACGCAGTATTTT. Protein: CASSLQAREDTQYF.

The J gene is TRBJ2-3, the V gene TRBV9, with 11 positions matching TRBD2. Germline CDR1 is SGDLS and CDR2 is YYNGEE. This CDR3 is 16 amino acids long. The ends lost 1 base at V and 3 bases at J; junction bases unmatched: 4. The CDR3 loop is CASSVLRLAGTDTQYF. CDR3 bases: TGTGCCAGCAGCGTACTCCGACTAGCGGGGACAGATACGCAGTATTTT. The full variable domain, in which reference TRBV9 and TRBJ2-3 provide the parts outside the CDR3, is DSGVTQTPKHLITATGQRVTLRCSPRSGDLSVYWYQQSLDQGLQFLIQYYNGEERAKGNILERFSAQQFPDLHSELNLSSLELGDSALYFCASSVLRLAGTDTQYFGPGTRLTVL.

This rearrangement joins TRBV11-2 to TRBJ2-1; D might be TRBD1 (6 bases). The CDR3 consists of 13 residues. The V gene's germline CDR1 is SGHAT and CDR2 FQNNGV. V lost 1 base, J lost 7 bases, and 8 bases lay in between. The CDR3 DNA follows: TGTGCCAGCAGCTTAGGGGGGCGGAATGAGCAGTTCTTC. It codes for CASSLGGRNEQFF.

The chain has TRBV7-9 and TRBJ2-7, with 9 positions matching TRBD1. CDR3 length equals 18 residues. Germline-derived CDR1 and CDR2 are SEHNR and FQNEAQ (reference sequence). After removal of 1 base from V and 0 bases from J, the junction contained 10 bases not matched to a gene. CDR3 in DNA: TGTGCCAGCAGCTTAGTCCCGGGACAGGGAGAGAACTCCTACGAGCAGTACTTC. As protein: CASSLVPGQGENSYEQYF.

The V gene is TRBV4-1, the J gene TRBJ2-7; 8 bases are a match to TRBD2. The CDR3 contains 15 residues. Germline lookup yields CDR1 MGHRA and CDR2 YSYEKL. Trimming removed 1 base from V and 2 bases from J; junction bases left unmatched: 4. DNA for the CDR3: TGCGCCAGCAGCCAAGTAGCGGGGAACACCTACGAGCAGTACTTC. This codes for CASSQVAGNTYEQYF.

The chain joins TRBV11-1 to TRBJ2-7; D unclear. The CDR3 is made up of 15 amino acids. The germline CDR1 and CDR2 sequences are SGHAT and FQDESV (reference sequence). V was trimmed by 0 bases and J by 4 bases, leaving 13 bases between them. CDR3 DNA sequence: TGTGCCAGCAGCTTAGCTAGCTCGGTGGTTTACGAGCAGTACTTC. It encodes CASSLASSVVYEQYF.

This clone was seen only once. The chain uses TRBV12-5 and TRBJ1-5; D gene unclear. V was cut by 6 bases and J by 0 bases, with 6 bases left in between. Germline V gene lookup returns CDR1 LGHNT and CDR2 FRNRAP. The CDR3 spans 13 residues. The CDR3 here is CASGAYSNQPQHF. The CDR3 DNA follows: TGTGCTAGTGGGGCTTATAGCAATCAGCCCCAGCATTTT.

The chain links TRBV20-1 to TRBJ1-2, with TRBD1 matching 7 bases. Trimming at V came to 6 bases and at J to 8 bases, leaving 6 bases not matched to a gene. CDR1 is DFQATT, CDR2 SNEGSKA, per germline (reference sequence). This CDR3 has 11 residues. The CDR3 DNA follows: TGCAGTGCGGGACAGTGGGGCGGCTACACCTTC. As protein: CSAGQWGGYTF.

This clone appeared once. The V and J genes are TRBV10-1 and TRBJ2-2; D is possibly TRBD1 (6 bases). CDR1 WNHNN and CDR2 SYGVQD come from the germline V gene (reference sequence). With 4 bases removed from V and 5 bases from J, the gap between germline ends came to 17 bases. This CDR3 contains 16 residues. The CDR3 protein is CASSGAVQGLTGELFF. As DNA, the CDR3 is TGCGCCAGCAGTGGGGCAGTACAGGGCTTAACCGGGGAGCTGTTTTTT.

The chain uses TRBV2 and TRBJ1-1; the D is unclear. Germline V CDR1 and CDR2: SNHLY, FYNNEI. V was clipped by 7 bases and J by 3 bases, with 6 bases between them. This CDR3 is built from 11 residues. CDR3 residues: CASTGYTEAFF. The CDR3, as DNA: TGTGCCAGCACGGGGTACACTGAAGCTTTCTTT.

The chain recombines TRBV2 with TRBJ1-1, with D perhaps matching TRBD1 (6 bases). CDR3 size: 13 residues. CDR1 SNHLY and CDR2 FYNNEI come from the germline V gene. Trimming left V 6 bases short and J 5 bases short, with 13 bases between. The CDR3 DNA reads as TGTGCCAGCAGGCCCGACAGGAATACTGAAGCTTTCTTT. Its translation: CASRPDRNTEAFF. Based on the CDR3 plus reference TRBV2 and TRBJ1-1, the full variable domain is EPEVTQTPSHQVTQMGQEVILRCVPISNHLYFYWYRQILGQKVEFLVSFYNNEISEKSEIFDDQFSVERPDGSNFTLKIRSTKLEDSAMYFCASRPDRNTEAFFGQGTRLTVV.

The chain uses TRBV7-7 and TRBJ2-3, with D perhaps matching TRBD2 (6 bases). Between the trimmed V and J ends, which lost 1 base and 4 bases, there was a span of 15 bases. CDR1 is SSHAT, CDR2 FNYEAQ, per germline (reference sequence). The CDR3 is made up of 16 amino acids. CDR3 amino acids: CASSLGSGGAPDTQYF. The CDR3 bases are TGTGCCAGCAGCTTAGGTTCAGGCGGGGCCCCAGATACGCAGTATTTT.

The chain links TRBV6-5 to TRBJ1-2; a weak D match, TRBD1 (5 bases). V was pared by 9 bases and J by 8 bases, with 13 bases between. There are 11 residues in the CDR3. Per germline, CDR1 MNHEY and CDR2 SVGAGI. For the CDR3, the DNA is TGTGCCAGTGGGGGGGGGATCGGCTACACCTTC. Translated: CASGGGIGYTF.